Each of the 8 T cell receptor beta chains below was sequenced from the same sample in a study of tissue T cells after allogeneic stem cell transplantation. Produced via immunoSEQ multiplex PCR; TCRdb's table is partial and in-frame only. The sample lists about 48,000 clones; approximately 73% were seen once. The sequenced sample was sorted cells pooled from one or two spleens. The receptors stem from a pool of C57BL/6 mice in good health.

With regard to this clone: The germline and genes are mouse ones. The CDR3: CASSPGLGASYEQYF. CDR3 DNA (partial): TGTGCCAGCTCCCCCGGACTGGGGGCCTCCTATGAACAGTAC. The V call is TRBV12-1, the J call TRBJ2-7, with 10 nucleotides matching TRBD2. The CDR3 end falls 1 residue outside the read, so it is completed with the germline J gene. Germline CDR1 is SGHSN and CDR2 is HYEKVE. V lost 4 bases and J lost 0; bases outside the gene matches: 5. The CDR3 sequence is 15 residues long.

Concerning this clone: Mouse gene names and germline throughout. With the read ending 1 residue before the CDR3 end, the germline J gene is used to fill in that end. The genes are TRBV13-3 and TRBJ2-5; 8 bases match TRBD2. The V gene end was trimmed by 0 bases and the J gene end by 2 bases; junction bases not matched to a gene: 2. The CDR3 extends over 15 amino acids. Germline V gene sequence: CDR1 NNHDY, CDR2 SYVADS. CDR3 residues: CASSDATGGQDTQYF. The sequenced part of the CDR3 DNA is TGTGCCAGCAGTGATGCTACTGGGGGCCAAGACACCCAGTAC.

Worth noting for this clone: Mouse germline and gene names are used. The CDR3 is cut off 1 residue early in the read; its end comes from the germline J gene. This sequence joins TRBV13-3 and TRBJ1-2, with a possible D match to TRBD1 (6 bases). Germline V CDR1 and CDR2: NNHDY, SYVADS. V was pared by 5 bases and J by 0 bases, with 8 bases between. There are 13 residues in the CDR3. Partial CDR3 DNA: TGTGCCAGCAGGGACAGTGCAAACTCCGACTACACC. Translated, it gives CASRDSANSDYT. The full CDR3 sequence reads CASRDSANSDYTF.

A word on this clone: Germline and genes: mouse. The read falls 1 residue short of the CDR3 end, and the missing part is taken from the germline J gene. The rearrangement links TRBV3 to TRBJ2-1; D may be TRBD1 (6 bases). CDR1 is SNHLY and CDR2 is FYNGKV in the germline V gene (reference sequence). With 0 bases removed from V and 3 bases from J, the gap between germline ends came to 6 bases. The CDR3 extends over 14 amino acids. The CDR3: CASSLAGGYAEQFF. The part of the CDR3 DNA that was read is TGTGCCAGCAGCTTAGCAGGGGGCTATGCTGAGCAGTTC.

About this clone itself: Genes and germline come from the mouse. The read comes to an end 1 residue before the CDR3 does, leaving the germline J gene to fill in the end. This chain connects TRBV13-2 to TRBJ2-7; the match to TRBD2 covers 12 bases. The CDR3 runs to 15 residues. Germline V lookup: CDR1 NNHNN, CDR2 SYGAGS (reference sequence). Trimming at V came to 0 bases and at J to 4 bases, leaving 2 bases not matched to a gene. CDR3 DNA, as far as it was read: TGTGCCAGCGGTGATGTGGACTGGGGGGGGTATGAACAGTAC. Its translation: CASGDVDWGGYEQY. The full CDR3 reads CASGDVDWGGYEQYF.

On this clone: Each gene name is a mouse one. Read coverage stops 1 residue before the CDR3 terminus; the germline J gene supplies the remainder. This sequence joins TRBV16 and TRBJ1-4; the D gene is possibly TRBD1 (6 bases). Germline V CDR1 and CDR2: SGHSA, FRNQAP. Deletions cut 0 bases from V and 0 bases from J, with 14 bases between. The CDR3 is 18 amino acids. The CDR3 protein is CASSLDRAGVLSNERLFF. CDR3 bases read: TGTGCAAGCAGCTTAGATCGGGCAGGGGTGCTTTCCAACGAAAGATTATTT.

This clone was detected a few times. Gene names are mouse gene names. The observed sequence ends 1 residue before the CDR3 terminus, with the missing tail filled in from the germline J gene. The chain carries TRBV13-2 and TRBJ1-3, with D perhaps TRBD1 (5 bases). Per the germline V gene, CDR1 is NNHNN and CDR2 is SYGAGS (reference sequence). The CDR3 totals 14 residues. V was pared by 2 bases and J by 0 bases, with 6 bases between. Incomplete CDR3 DNA: TGTGCCAGCGGTGACAGGGCTTCTGGAAATACGCTCTAT. It is translated as CASGDRASGNTLY. The full CDR3 protein is CASGDRASGNTLYF.

In its sample, this clone was seen once. Genes and germline are mouse. The CDR3 end lies 1 residue beyond the end of the read and is filled in from the germline J gene. V usage is TRBV5 and J usage is TRBJ2-5; TRBD2 matches 12 bases. CDR3 length: 16 amino acids. Per germline, CDR1 LGHNA and CDR2 YNLKQL (reference sequence). Trimming took 1 base from V and 3 from J; bases not matched to a gene: 2. The part of the CDR3 DNA that was read is TGTGCCAGCAGCCAAGGGGGACTGGGGGGACAAGACACCCAGTAC. It encodes CASSQGGLGGQDTQY. The CDR3 reads in full as CASSQGGLGGQDTQYF.